This TCR delta chain is drawn from a study of γδ T cells in repeated Plasmodium falciparum infection. At the level of the study: Samples were taken at baseline, before some infections, and 21 days after each. The study's findings and limits: Repeated controlled infections reportedly drove waves of new clonotype selection in Vdelta2-negative, mostly Vdelta1+, gammadelta repertoires. Vgamma9/Vdelta2+ repertoires stayed stably polyclonal over time and infection. Vdelta2-negative gammadelta repertoires appeared less diverse and less shared in Malian than Australian children.

Vgamma9/Vdelta2+ and Vdelta2-negative gammadelta T cells were flow-sorted from PBMC for bulk sequencing. This clone was observed a few times. What it binds is unknown. A far larger clone is a single base away, which makes a read error likely. This specimen includes other DNA sequences encoding the same CDR3. TCRdb repeated clone calling on the multiplex PCR reads with CATT. The data show about 93,000 delta-chain clones, approximately 0.92% seen once. CDR1 and CDR2 (germline): GEAIGNYY, EKD. The CDR3 length is 16 residues. The V gene reported is TRDV2; the J gene is uncalled; the listed D gene, TRDD3, was not tested against the DNA. This TCR derives from a pool of human donors (malaria-infected and uninfected, not separated). Sequenced input: gamma-delta T cells from blood. CDR3 bases: TGTGCCTGTGACGGGGTGACCCGATCCAACACCGATAAACTTATCTTT. Translating it yields CACDGVTRSNTDKLIF.